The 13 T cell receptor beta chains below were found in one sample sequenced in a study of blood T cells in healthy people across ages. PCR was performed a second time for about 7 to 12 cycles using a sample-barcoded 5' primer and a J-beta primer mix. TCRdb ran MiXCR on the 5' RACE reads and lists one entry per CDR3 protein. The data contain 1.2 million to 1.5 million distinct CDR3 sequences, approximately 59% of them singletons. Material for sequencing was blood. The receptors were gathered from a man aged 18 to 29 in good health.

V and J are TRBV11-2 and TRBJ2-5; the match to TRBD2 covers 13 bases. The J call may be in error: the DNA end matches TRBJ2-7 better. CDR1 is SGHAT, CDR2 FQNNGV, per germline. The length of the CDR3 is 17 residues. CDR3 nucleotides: TGTGCCAGCAGCGCCCTAAAACTAGCGGGAGGGCGGAACGAGCAGTACTTC. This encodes CASSALKLAGGRNEQYF.

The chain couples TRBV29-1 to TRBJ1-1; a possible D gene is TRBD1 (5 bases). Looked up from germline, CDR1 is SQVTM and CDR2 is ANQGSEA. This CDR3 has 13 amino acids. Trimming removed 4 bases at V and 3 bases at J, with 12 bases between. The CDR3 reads CSVGGVGYTEAFF. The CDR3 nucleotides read TGCAGCGTTGGGGGGGTAGGGTACACTGAAGCTTTCTTT.

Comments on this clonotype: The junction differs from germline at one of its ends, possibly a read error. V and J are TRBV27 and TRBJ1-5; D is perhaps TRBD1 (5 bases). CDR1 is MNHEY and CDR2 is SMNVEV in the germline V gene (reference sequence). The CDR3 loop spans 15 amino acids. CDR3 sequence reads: CASSSDQGSYQPRHF. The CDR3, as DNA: TGTGCCAGCAGTTCCGACCAGGGCAGTTATCAGCCCCGGCATTTT.

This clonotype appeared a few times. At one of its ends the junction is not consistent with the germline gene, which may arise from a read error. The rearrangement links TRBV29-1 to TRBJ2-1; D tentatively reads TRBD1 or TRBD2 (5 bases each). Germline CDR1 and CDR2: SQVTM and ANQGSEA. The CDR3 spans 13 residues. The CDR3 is CSVDLGRWNEQFF. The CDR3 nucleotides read TGTAGCGTTGATCTGGGGCGCTGGAATGAGCAGTTCTTC.

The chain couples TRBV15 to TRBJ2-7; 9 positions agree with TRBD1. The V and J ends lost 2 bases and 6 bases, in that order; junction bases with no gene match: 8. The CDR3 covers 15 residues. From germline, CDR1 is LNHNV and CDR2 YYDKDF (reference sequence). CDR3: CATSRRGQGSPEQYF. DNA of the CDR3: TGTGCCACCAGCAGAAGGGGACAGGGTTCCCCCGAGCAGTACTTC.

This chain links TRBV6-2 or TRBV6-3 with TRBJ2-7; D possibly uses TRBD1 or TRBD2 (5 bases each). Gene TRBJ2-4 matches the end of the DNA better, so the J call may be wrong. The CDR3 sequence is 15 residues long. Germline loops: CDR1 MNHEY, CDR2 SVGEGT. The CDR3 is CASSSLSAGSDIQYF. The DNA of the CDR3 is TGTGCCAGCAGTTCCTTATCAGCAGGGAGCGACATTCAGTACTTC.

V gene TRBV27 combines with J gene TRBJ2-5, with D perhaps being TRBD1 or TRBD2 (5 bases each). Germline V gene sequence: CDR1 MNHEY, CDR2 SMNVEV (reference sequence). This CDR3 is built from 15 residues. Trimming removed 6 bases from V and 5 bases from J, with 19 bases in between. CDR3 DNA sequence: TGTGCCAGCAGAGCCGGGACCACCGTCAGGGAGACCCAGTACTTC. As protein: CASRAGTTVRETQYF.

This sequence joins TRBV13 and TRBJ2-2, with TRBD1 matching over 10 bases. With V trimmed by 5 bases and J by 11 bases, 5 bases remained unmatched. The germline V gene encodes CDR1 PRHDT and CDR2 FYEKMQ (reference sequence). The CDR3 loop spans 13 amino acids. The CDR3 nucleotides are TGTGCCAGCAGCGGGACAGGGGTTGACGAGCTGTTTTTT. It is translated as CASSGTGVDELFF.

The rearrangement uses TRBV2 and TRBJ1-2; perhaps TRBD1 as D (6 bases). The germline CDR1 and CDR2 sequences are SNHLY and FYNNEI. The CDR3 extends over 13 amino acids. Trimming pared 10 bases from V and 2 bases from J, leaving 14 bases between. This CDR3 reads CATAGTPNYGYTF. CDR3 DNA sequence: TGTGCCACCGCTGGGACACCCAACTATGGCTACACCTTC.

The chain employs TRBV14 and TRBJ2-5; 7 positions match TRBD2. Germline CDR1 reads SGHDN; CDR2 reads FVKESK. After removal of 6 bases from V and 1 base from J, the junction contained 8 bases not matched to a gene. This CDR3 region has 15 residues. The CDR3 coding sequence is TGTGCCAGCAGTCGTCGGGAGGTTGTCCAAGAGACCCAGTACTTC. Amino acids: CASSRREVVQETQYF. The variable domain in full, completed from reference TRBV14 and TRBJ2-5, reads EAGVTQFPSHSVIEKGQTVTLRCDPISGHDNLYWYRRVMGKEIKFLLHFVKESKQDESGMPNNRFLAERTGGTYSTLKVQPAELEDSGVYFCASSRREVVQETQYFGPGTRLLVL.

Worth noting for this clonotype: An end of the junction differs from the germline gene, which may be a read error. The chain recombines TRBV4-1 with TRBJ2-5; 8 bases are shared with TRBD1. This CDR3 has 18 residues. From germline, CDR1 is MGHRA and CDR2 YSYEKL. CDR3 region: CASSQSRDRTAHQGTQYF. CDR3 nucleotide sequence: TGCGCCAGCAGCCAATCCCGGGACAGGACTGCGCACCAAGGGACCCAGTACTTC.

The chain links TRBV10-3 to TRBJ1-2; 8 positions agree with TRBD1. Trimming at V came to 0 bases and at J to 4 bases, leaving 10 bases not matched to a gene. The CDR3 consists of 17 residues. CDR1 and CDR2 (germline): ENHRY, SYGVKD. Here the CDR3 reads CAISESASTGTGYGYTF. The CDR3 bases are TGTGCCATCAGTGAGTCGGCGAGTACCGGGACAGGCTATGGCTACACCTTC.

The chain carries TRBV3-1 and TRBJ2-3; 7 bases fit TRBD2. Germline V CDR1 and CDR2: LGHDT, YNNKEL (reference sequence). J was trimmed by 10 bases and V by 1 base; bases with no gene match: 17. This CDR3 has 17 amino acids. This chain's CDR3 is CASSQGDGRGGSFPQYF. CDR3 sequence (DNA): TGTGCCAGCAGCCAAGGGGATGGTAGGGGCGGGAGTTTCCCGCAGTATTTT.